These 2 T cell receptor beta chains originate from one sample sequenced in a study of shared clonotypes between healthy human individuals. Produced via immunoSEQ multiplex PCR; TCRdb's table is partial and in-frame only. The sample carries about half a million clones, 75% to 85% recorded once. The specimen was PBMCs. The receptors were gathered from a middle-aged woman in good health. Some clones in this sample may be carry-over from other donors' samples.

This clone appeared once. The rearrangement links TRBV14 to TRBJ2-7; the D call may be TRBD1 or TRBD2 (6 bases each). Trimming shortened V by 0 bases and J by 9 bases, and 18 bases separated the two germline ends. The CDR3 length is 15 residues. Germline V gene data show CDR1 as SGHDN and CDR2 as FVKESK. The CDR3 DNA sequence: TGTGCCAGCAGCCAAGATGTCGGGGGCTGGTGGGGGCAGTACTTC. Translation gives CASSQDVGGWWGQYF.

J is TRBJ1-4 and V is TRBV4-3; unclear D gene. The CDR3 extends over 14 amino acids. Germline V CDR1 and CDR2: LGHNA, YSLEER. Trimming took off 0 bases at V and 8 bases at J, with 10 bases between the two ends. Written as DNA, the CDR3 is TGCGCCAGCAGCCAAGAGTCTACAAGGGAAAAACTGTTTTTT. Translated, it gives CASSQESTREKLFF.